This is a list of T cell receptor beta chains from one sample in a study of cytomegalovirus exposure and HLA in healthy donors. TCRdb's table, derived via immunoSEQ multiplex PCR, lists solely in-frame clones and lacks some. The sample includes some 120,000 clones, 80% of them seen just once. Sequencing used PBMCs. The receptor set was obtained from a male donor in good health and CMV-seronegative. The CDR3 runs from the conserved cysteine through the conserved F or W. Fields, in order: V gene, clone size, J gene, D gene, CDR3 protein, CDR3 DNA. D genes are given only for firm matches. Where a row states a size, it is once, few, many or the class of an expanded clone; other rows omit it.

V gene: TRBV4-3; clone size: few; J gene: TRBJ1-4; D gene: NA; CDR3 protein: CASSQDPRGATNEKLFF; CDR3 DNA: TGCGCCAGCAGCCAAGATCCCAGGGGCGCAACTAATGAAAAACTGTTTTTT
V gene: TRBV5-1; clone size: NA; J gene: TRBJ2-5; D gene: TRBD2; CDR3 protein: CASSFDGGSETQYF; CDR3 DNA: TGCGCCAGCAGCTTTGATGGCGGGAGTGAGACCCAGTACTTC
V gene: TRBV28; clone size: NA; J gene: TRBJ1-2; D gene: TRBD1; CDR3 protein: CASSVTGGDYGYTF; CDR3 DNA: TGTGCCAGCAGTGTTACAGGGGGCGACTATGGCTACACCTTC
V gene: TRBV2; clone size: NA; J gene: TRBJ2-1; D gene: TRBD1; CDR3 protein: CASTTGSRSYNEQFF; CDR3 DNA: TGTGCCAGCACGACAGGGTCTAGGTCCTACAATGAGCAGTTCTTC
V gene: TRBV4-1; clone size: NA; J gene: TRBJ2-1; D gene: TRBD2; CDR3 protein: CASSQGRGSLQFF; CDR3 DNA: TGCGCCAGCAGCCAAGGGCGCGGGAGTCTCCAGTTCTTC
V gene: TRBV5-6; clone size: NA; J gene: TRBJ2-2; D gene: TRBD1; CDR3 protein: CASSFPGGNTGELFF; CDR3 DNA: TGTGCCAGCAGCTTTCCAGGGGGGAACACCGGGGAGCTGTTTTTT
V gene: TRBV12-5; clone size: NA; J gene: TRBJ1-2; D gene: NA; CDR3 protein: CASGLGGQAYGYTF; CDR3 DNA: TGTGCTAGTGGTTTGGGGGGGCAAGCCTATGGCTACACCTTC
V gene: TRBV6-5; clone size: few; J gene: TRBJ1-3; D gene: NA; CDR3 protein: CASSPRQYSGNTIYF; CDR3 DNA: TGTGCCAGCAGCCCCCGACAATACTCTGGAAACACCATATATTTT
V gene: TRBV4-2; clone size: few; J gene: TRBJ2-3; D gene: TRBD2; CDR3 protein: CASSQDLAGGPDTQYF; CDR3 DNA: TGTGCCAGCAGCCAAGATCTAGCGGGAGGGCCAGATACGCAGTATTTT
V gene: TRBV19; clone size: NA; J gene: TRBJ2-7; D gene: TRBD1; CDR3 protein: CASNPGQGYYEQYF; CDR3 DNA: TGTGCCAGTAACCCGGGACAGGGCTACTACGAGCAGTACTTC
V gene: TRBV7-9; clone size: NA; J gene: TRBJ1-5; D gene: TRBD1; CDR3 protein: CASSFMTGLESNQPQHF; CDR3 DNA: TGTGCCAGCAGTTTCATGACAGGGCTTGAAAGCAATCAGCCCCAGCATTTT
V gene: TRBV30; clone size: NA; J gene: TRBJ2-7; D gene: NA; CDR3 protein: CAGIRGDSTGEQYF; CDR3 DNA: TGTGCCGGGATCAGGGGGGACTCTACGGGGGAGCAGTACTTC
V gene: TRBV4-2; clone size: NA; J gene: TRBJ2-7; D gene: TRBD1; CDR3 protein: CASSQGDRAQGEQYF; CDR3 DNA: TGTGCCAGCAGCCAGGGCGACAGGGCCCAGGGCGAGCAGTACTTC
V gene: TRBV7-6; clone size: NA; J gene: TRBJ2-7; D gene: TRBD2; CDR3 protein: CASSLTMTSGLYEQYF; CDR3 DNA: TGTGCCAGCAGCCTGACCATGACTAGCGGGCTCTACGAGCAGTACTTC
V gene: TRBV6-1; clone size: NA; J gene: TRBJ1-6; D gene: NA; CDR3 protein: CASSGGPSLGSPLHF; CDR3 DNA: TGTGCCAGCAGCGGAGGGCCATCCCTTGGTTCACCCCTCCACTTT
V gene: TRBV11-3; clone size: once; J gene: TRBJ2-7; D gene: NA; CDR3 protein: CASSLDTTNEQYF; CDR3 DNA: TGTGCCAGCAGCTTAGATACAACTAACGAGCAGTACTTC
V gene: TRBV5-5; clone size: once; J gene: TRBJ2-1; D gene: TRBD2; CDR3 protein: CASSFGTSGDNEQFF; CDR3 DNA: TGTGCCAGCAGCTTCGGGACTAGCGGAGACAATGAGCAGTTCTTC
V gene: TRBV6-5; clone size: NA; J gene: TRBJ2-3; D gene: TRBD2; CDR3 protein: CASSYATSASGMDF; CDR3 DNA: TGTGCCAGCAGTTACGCGACTAGCGCTTCGGGCATGGATTTT
V gene: TRBV18; clone size: NA; J gene: TRBJ1-1; D gene: NA; CDR3 protein: CASSPTGNTEAFF; CDR3 DNA: TGTGCCAGCTCACCGACAGGGAACACTGAAGCTTTCTTT
V gene: TRBV10-1; clone size: NA; J gene: TRBJ2-3; D gene: NA; CDR3 protein: CASSSRGTDTQYF; CDR3 DNA: TGCGCCAGCAGTTCGAGAGGCACAGATACGCAGTATTTT
V gene: TRBV19; clone size: NA; J gene: TRBJ2-5; D gene: TRBD1; CDR3 protein: CASSINGRPGQGEETQYF; CDR3 DNA: TGTGCCAGTAGTATAAATGGTAGGCCGGGACAGGGGGAAGAGACCCAGTACTTC
V gene: TRBV30; clone size: NA; J gene: TRBJ2-3; D gene: TRBD2; CDR3 protein: CAWSIGLAGTHTDTQYF; CDR3 DNA: TGTGCCTGGAGTATTGGACTAGCGGGGACCCACACAGATACGCAGTATTTT
V gene: TRBV4-2; clone size: NA; J gene: TRBJ2-2; D gene: TRBD2; CDR3 protein: CASSQPRGGLGSSTGELFF; CDR3 DNA: TGTGCCAGCAGCCAACCTAGAGGGGGACTAGGGTCGAGCACCGGGGAGCTGTTTTTT
V gene: TRBV19; clone size: NA; J gene: TRBJ1-1; D gene: TRBD1; CDR3 protein: CASSVGQGETEAFF; CDR3 DNA: TGTGCCAGTAGTGTAGGACAGGGGGAGACTGAAGCTTTCTTT
V gene: TRBV5-4; clone size: NA; J gene: TRBJ2-3; D gene: NA; CDR3 protein: CASSAEGGARGTDTQYF; CDR3 DNA: TGTGCCAGCAGCGCCGAGGGGGGGGCGCGGGGCACAGATACGCAGTATTTT
V gene: TRBV27; clone size: once; J gene: TRBJ1-3; D gene: TRBD1; CDR3 protein: CASSPFYSGQGTSGNTIYF; CDR3 DNA: TGTGCCAGCAGCCCCTTCTATTCCGGACAGGGTACCTCTGGAAACACCATATATTTT